The T cell receptor (beta chain) under discussion was sequenced for a study of cytomegalovirus exposure and HLA in healthy donors. Study-wide points: Reports credit the classifier with highly specific, highly sensitive diagnosis of cytomegalovirus status.

Note on this clone: The antigen is unknown.

Germline trimming cut 1 base from V and 2 bases from J; bases unmatched to any gene: 11. The CDR3 is made up of 18 amino acids. The germline V gene encodes CDR1 LNHNV and CDR2 YYDKDF (reference sequence). Vbeta (60) and Jbeta (13) primers were used in the PCR. Some clones are missing from TCRdb's copy, which holds only in-frame ones; the method was immunoSEQ multiplex PCR. There are roughly 120,000 clones in the sample; more than 65% occur only once, and 9.5% to 15% lies in the top ten. The receptor comes from a woman between 35 and 50 years old in good health and CMV-seropositive. The chain uses TRBV15 and TRBJ2-3, with TRBD2 identical over 8 bases. Material for sequencing was PBMCs. The CDR3 here is CATSRVVLAGPFTDTQYF. The CDR3 bases are TGTGCCACCAGCAGAGTGGTCCTAGCGGGTCCCTTCACAGATACGCAGTATTTT.